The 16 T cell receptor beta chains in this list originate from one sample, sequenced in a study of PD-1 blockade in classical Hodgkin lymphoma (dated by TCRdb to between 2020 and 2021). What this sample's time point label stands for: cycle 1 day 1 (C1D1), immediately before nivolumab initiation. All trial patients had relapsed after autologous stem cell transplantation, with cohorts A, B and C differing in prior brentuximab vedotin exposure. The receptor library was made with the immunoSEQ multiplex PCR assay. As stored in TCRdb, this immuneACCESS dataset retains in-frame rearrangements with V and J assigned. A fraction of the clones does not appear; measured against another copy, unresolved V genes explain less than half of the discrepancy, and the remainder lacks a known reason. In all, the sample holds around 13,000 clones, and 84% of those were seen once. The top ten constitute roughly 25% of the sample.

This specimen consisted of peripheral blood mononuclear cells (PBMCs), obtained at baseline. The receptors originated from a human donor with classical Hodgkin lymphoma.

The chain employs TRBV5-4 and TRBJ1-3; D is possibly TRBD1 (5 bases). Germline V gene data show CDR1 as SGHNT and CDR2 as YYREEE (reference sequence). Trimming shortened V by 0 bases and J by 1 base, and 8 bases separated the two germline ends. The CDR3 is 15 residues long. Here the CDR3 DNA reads TGTGCCAGCAGCTTGGGGGGGGGTTCTGGAAACACCATATATTTT. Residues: CASSLGGGSGNTIYF.

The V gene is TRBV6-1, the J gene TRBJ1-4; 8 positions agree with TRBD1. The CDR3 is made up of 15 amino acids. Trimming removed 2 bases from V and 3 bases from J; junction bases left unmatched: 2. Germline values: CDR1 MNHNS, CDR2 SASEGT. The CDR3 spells CASSEQGAANEKLFF. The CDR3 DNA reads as TGTGCCAGCAGTGAACAGGGGGCAGCTAATGAAAAACTGTTTTTT.

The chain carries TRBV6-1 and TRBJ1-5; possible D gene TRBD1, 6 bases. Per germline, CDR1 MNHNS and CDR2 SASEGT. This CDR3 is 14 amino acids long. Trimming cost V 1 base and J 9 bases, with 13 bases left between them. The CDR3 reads CASSEGTEGRPQHF. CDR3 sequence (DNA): TGTGCCAGCAGTGAAGGGACAGAGGGTCGGCCCCAGCATTTT.

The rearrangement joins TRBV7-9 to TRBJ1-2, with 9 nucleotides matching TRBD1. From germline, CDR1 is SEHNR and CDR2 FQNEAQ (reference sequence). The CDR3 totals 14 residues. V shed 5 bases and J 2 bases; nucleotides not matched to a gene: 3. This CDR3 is CASSLGTGNYGYTF. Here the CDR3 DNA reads TGTGCCAGCAGCCTCGGGACAGGGAACTATGGCTACACCTTC.

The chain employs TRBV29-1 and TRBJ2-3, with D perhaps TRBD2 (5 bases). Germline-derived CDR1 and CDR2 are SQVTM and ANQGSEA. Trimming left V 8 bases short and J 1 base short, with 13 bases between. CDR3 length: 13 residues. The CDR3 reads CSSRVSGTDTQYF. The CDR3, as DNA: TGCAGCTCGAGGGTTAGCGGCACAGATACGCAGTATTTT.

The CDR3 region has the DNA TGTGCCAGCAGTTTGCAAGGGTTGAGGGAGACCCAGTACTTC. This codes for CASSLQGLRETQYF. The rearrangement uses TRBV28 and TRBJ2-5, with D hard to call. V lost 3 bases, J lost 5 bases, and 13 bases lay in between. CDR1 is MDHEN, CDR2 SYDVKM, per germline. The length of the CDR3 is 14 residues.

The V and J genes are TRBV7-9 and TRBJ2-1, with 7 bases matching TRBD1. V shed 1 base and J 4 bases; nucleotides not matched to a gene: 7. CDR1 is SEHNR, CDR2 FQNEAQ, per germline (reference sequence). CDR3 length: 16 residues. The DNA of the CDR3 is TGTGCCAGCAGCTTAGGAGGGGGCGAGGGGTACAATGAGCAGTTCTTC. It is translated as CASSLGGGEGYNEQFF.

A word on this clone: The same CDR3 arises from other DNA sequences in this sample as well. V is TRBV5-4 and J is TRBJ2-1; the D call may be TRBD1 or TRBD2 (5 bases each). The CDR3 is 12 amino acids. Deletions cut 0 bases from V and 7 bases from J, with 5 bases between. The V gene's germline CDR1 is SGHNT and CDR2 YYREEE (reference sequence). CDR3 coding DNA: TGTGCCAGCAGCTTGGGGGGGAATGAGCAGTTCTTC. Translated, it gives CASSLGGNEQFF.

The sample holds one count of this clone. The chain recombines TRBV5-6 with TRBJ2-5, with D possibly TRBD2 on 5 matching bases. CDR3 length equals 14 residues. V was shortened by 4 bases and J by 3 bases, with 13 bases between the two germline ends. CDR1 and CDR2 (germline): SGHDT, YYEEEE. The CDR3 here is CASSVGPREETQYF. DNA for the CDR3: TGTGCCAGCAGCGTAGGACCGAGGGAAGAGACCCAGTACTTC.

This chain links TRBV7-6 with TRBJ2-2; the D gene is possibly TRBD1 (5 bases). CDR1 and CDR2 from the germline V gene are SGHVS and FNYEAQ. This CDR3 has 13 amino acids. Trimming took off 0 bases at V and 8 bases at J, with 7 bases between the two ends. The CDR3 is CASSLAGAGELFF. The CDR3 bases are TGTGCCAGCAGCTTAGCAGGGGCGGGGGAGCTGTTTTTT.

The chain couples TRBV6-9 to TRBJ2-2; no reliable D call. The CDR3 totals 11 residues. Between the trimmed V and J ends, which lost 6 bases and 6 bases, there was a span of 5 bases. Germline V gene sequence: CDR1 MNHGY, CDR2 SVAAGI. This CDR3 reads CASRAPGELFF. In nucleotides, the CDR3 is TGTGCCAGCAGAGCCCCCGGGGAGCTGTTTTTT.

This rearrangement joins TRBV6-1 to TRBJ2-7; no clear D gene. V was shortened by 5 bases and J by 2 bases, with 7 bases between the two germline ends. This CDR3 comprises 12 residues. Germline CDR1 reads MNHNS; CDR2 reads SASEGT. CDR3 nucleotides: TGTGCCAGCAGTCCATCCCCCTACGAGCAGTACTTC. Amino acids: CASSPSPYEQYF.

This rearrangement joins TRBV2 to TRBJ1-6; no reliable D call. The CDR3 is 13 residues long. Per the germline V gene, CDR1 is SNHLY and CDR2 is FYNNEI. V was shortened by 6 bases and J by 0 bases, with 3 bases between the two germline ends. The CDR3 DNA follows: TGTGCCAGCAGGGTCTCCTATAATTCACCCCTCCACTTT. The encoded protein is CASRVSYNSPLHF.

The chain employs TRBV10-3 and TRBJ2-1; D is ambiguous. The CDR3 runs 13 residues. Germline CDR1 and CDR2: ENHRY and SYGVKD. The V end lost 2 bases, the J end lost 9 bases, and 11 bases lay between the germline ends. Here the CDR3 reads CAISEVKVGEQFF. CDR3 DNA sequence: TGTGCCATCAGTGAGGTGAAGGTCGGTGAGCAGTTCTTC.

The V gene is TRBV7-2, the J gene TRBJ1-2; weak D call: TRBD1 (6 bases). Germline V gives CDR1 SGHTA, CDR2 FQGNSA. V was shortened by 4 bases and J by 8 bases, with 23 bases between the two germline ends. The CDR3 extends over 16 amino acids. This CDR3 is CASSSPGAELLGGYTF. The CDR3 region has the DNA TGTGCCAGCAGCTCGCCAGGGGCCGAACTACTCGGCGGCTACACCTTC.

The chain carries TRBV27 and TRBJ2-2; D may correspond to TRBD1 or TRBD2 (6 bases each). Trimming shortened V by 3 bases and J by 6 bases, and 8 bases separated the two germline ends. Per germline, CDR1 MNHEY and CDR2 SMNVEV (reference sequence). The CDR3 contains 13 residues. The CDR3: CASSFRGPGELFF. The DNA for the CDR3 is TGTGCCAGCAGTTTTCGGGGGCCCGGGGAGCTGTTTTTT.